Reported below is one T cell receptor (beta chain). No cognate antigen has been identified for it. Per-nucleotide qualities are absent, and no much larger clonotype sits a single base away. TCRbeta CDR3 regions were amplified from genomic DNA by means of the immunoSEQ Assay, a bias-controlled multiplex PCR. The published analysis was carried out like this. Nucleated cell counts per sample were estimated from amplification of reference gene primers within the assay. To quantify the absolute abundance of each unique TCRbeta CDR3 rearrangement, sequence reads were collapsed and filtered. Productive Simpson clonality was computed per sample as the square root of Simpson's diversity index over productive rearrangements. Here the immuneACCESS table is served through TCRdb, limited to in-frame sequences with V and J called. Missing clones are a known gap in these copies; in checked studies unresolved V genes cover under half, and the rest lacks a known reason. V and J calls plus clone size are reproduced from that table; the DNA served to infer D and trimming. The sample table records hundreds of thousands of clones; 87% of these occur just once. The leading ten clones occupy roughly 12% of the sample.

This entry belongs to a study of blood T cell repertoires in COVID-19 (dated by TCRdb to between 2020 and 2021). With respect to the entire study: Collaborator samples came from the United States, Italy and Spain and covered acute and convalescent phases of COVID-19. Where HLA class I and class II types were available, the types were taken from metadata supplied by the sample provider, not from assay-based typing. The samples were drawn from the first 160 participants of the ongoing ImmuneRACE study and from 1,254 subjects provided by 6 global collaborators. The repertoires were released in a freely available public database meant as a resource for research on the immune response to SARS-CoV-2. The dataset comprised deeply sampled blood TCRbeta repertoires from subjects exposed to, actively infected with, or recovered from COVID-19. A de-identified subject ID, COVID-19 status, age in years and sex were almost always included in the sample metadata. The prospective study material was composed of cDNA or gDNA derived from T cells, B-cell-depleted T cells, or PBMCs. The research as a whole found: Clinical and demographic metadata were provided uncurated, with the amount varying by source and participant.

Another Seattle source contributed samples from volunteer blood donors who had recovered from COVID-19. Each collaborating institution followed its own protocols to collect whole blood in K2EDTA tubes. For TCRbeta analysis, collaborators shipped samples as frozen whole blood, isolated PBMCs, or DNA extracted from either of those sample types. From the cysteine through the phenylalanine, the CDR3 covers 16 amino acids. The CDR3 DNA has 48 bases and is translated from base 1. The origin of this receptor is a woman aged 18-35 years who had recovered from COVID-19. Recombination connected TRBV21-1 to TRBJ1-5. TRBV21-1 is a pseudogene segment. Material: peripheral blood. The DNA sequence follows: TGTGCCAGCATTTTTATGAGGGGGGGCGGCAATCAGCCCCAGCATTTT. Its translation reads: CASIFMRGGGNQPQHF.